This T cell receptor beta chain is drawn from a study of T-cell reconstitution after alpha-beta-depleted transplantation in children. It was with unique molecular identifiers that the TCRbeta library was prepared. Each CDR3 protein is one row after TCRdb ran MiXCR on the PCR reads. The sample contains some 550,000 distinct CDR3 sequences, 23% of which appear only once. This clonotype was recorded a few times. Its cognate antigen is unknown. Germline CDR1 and CDR2: SGHTA and FQGTGA. The trim removed 5 bases at V and 5 bases at J, leaving 10 bases unmatched. This CDR3 spans 15 amino acids. Points from the study as a whole: Newly generated T cells supplied most T-cell counts and diversity one year post-transplant. About two months after transplant, alpha-beta T cells reportedly came from several hundred expanded graft clones. Surviving recipient T cells and thymic progenitors accounted for the high day-60 TCRbeta diversity observed in some patients.

This chain connects TRBV7-3 to TRBJ2-7; 9 bases align to TRBD1. Sequencing used PBMCs, mostly from graft donor cells, obtained 360 days after TCRalphabeta/CD19-depleted stem cell transplant. The source is a boy younger than two who had a stem cell transplant for acute myeloid leukemia, so the T cells may come from the graft donor. The DNA for the CDR3 is TGTGCCAGCAGCCGAACGACAGGGGGAATTGACGAGCAGTACTTC. Protein: CASSRTTGGIDEQYF.